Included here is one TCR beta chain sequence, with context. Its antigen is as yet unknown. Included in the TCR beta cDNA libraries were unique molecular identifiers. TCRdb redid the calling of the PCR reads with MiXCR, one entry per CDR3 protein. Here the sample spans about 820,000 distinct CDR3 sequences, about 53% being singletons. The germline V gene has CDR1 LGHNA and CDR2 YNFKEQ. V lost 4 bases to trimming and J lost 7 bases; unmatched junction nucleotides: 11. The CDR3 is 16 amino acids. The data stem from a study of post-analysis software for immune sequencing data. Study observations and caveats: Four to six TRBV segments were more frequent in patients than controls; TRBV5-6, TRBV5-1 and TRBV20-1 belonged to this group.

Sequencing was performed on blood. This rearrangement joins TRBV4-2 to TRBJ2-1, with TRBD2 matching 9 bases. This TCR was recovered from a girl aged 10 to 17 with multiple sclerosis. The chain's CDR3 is CASSRTGTSSSNEQFF. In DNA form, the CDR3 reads TGTGCCAGCAGCCGAACCGGGACTAGCAGTTCGAATGAGCAGTTCTTC.